Sequencing of this T cell receptor beta chain was carried out in a study of cytotoxic CD8 clonotypes in ibrutinib-treated CLL (dated by TCRdb to about 2021). For the study in its entirety: The cohort was composed of 11 relapsed/refractory and fewer than 16 treatment-naive patients; IGHV unmutated status was identified in some 17 patients. All remission and progressive disease samples were collected while patients were still receiving ibrutinib. Cryopreserved peripheral blood mononuclear cells were obtained before treatment, at response, and at either sustained remission or disease progression. Responses were partial in around 25 patients and complete in 2; after median approximately 69 months follow-up, roughly 14 stayed in remission and roughly twelve progressed. Samples averaged approximately 260,000 productive templates and about 94,000 productive rearrangements. Longitudinal samples were available for about 30% of the 86 trial participants. Samples at response were collected after a median of about 12 months of treatment, with a range of about 6 to 40 months. What the authors observed across the whole study: Lymph node repertoires were not examined, and the timing of sampling was not matched between patients in sustained remission and those whose disease progressed. Baseline clonality exceeded that of age-matched healthy donors and correlated strongly with circulating CD8+ T-cell counts. Public clonotypes were found to be uncommon and were observed to contract or remain stable during treatment; the increase in clonality was shown to reflect expansion of private clonotypes at ibrutinib response. Clonality rose at ibrutinib response, remained stable during sustained remission, and dropped back toward baseline at progression.

The time point label on this specimen signifies: about eleven months on ibrutinib. For TCR beta library preparation, about 2 micrograms of genomic DNA were extracted from the cryopreserved PBMCs. Longitudinal blood samples from CLL patients on ibrutinib monotherapy underwent high-throughput TCR beta sequencing. The patients took part in an open-label, single-center phase 2 trial of ibrutinib monotherapy. The CDR3 holds 15 amino acids from the cysteine to the phenylalanine. Only the CDR3 part of the read is kept: 45 bases, read in frame from the first base. V drops 3 bases and J drops 2 bases, leaving 15 bases in between. CDR1 SGDLS and CDR2 YYNGEE are derived from the germline V gene. Of note for this clone: The antigen it binds to is not known. Within one base of it there is no much larger clone, and no base qualities were kept.

The goal of deep resolution MiSeq sequencing was a depth between 1 in 1 million and 1 in 200,000 T cells, and coverage averaged 10x per clonotype. The immunoSEQ hsTCRB Kit was used to generate the TCR beta libraries. In the source study's methods: ImmunoSEQ Data Assistant and ImmunoSEQ Analyzer were used for data analysis, and V, D and J genes were assigned according to IMGT definitions. Clonality was computed as one minus normalized Shannon entropy of productive rearrangement frequencies, ranging from 0 to 1. Public clonotype analysis was restricted to overrepresented clonotypes comprising at least 0.05% of each patient's repertoire. Repertoires from some twelve age-matched healthy donors in immuneACCESS were used as clonality controls. TCRdb's version of the immuneACCESS table is confined to in-frame rearrangements and falls short of the full clone set. An unresolved V gene accounts for under half of the shortfall where checked; the remainder is of unknown origin. That table is the source of V, J and clone size, and D and trimming were worked out from the DNA. The sample profile shows about 200,000 clones; roughly 77% of them were found once. The top ten hold approximately 6% of the sample.

The input for sequencing was PBMCs, taken after 12 months of ibrutinib treatment. The V gene is TRBV9 and the J gene is TRBJ2-7; the D gene cannot be resolved reliably. The sequence was obtained from a human donor with chronic lymphocytic leukemia. Read as DNA, the sequence is TGTGCCAGCAGCGCGGGCCAAGGGTTAGCCTACGAGCAGTACTTC. Its translation is CASSAGQGLAYEQYF.